The clone carrying this T cell receptor beta chain was seen only a few times. A J-beta primer mix and a sample-barcoded 5' primer were used in a second PCR of about 7 to 12 cycles. TCRdb independently ran MiXCR on the 5' RACE reads; one entry per CDR3 protein. The table lists approximately 1.5 million distinct CDR3 sequences, about 31% of them singletons. Caucasian individuals from Russia who were healthy and aged 6 to 90 acted as donors. This entry comes from a study of blood T cells in healthy people across ages. This CDR3 has 18 amino acids. The germline gives CDR1 MNHEY, CDR2 SMNVEV (reference sequence). With V trimmed by 0 bases and J by 5 bases, 14 bases remained unmatched.

The rearrangement links TRBV27 to TRBJ2-7; 9 bases are a match to TRBD1. The receptor was derived from a woman aged 25 to 39 in good health. Source material: blood. This chain's CDR3 is CASSLSGGQGLMGDEQYF. The CDR3 DNA sequence: TGTGCCAGCAGTTTATCAGGGGGACAGGGCCTCATGGGGGACGAGCAGTACTTC.